Following are 19 T cell receptor beta chains from one sample sequenced in a study of T cells in pancreatic ductal adenocarcinoma. Clones were read by immunoSEQ multiplex PCR, and TCRdb kept only the in-frame ones, dropping some. The repertoire consists of about 16,000 clones, with about 90% occurring once and the leading ten covering 16%. No neoadjuvant therapy was given to the selected pancreatic ductal adenocarcinoma patients before their surgery. Sample: PBMCs. The receptors originated from a human donor with pancreatic ductal adenocarcinoma.

A single count supports this clone. The chain carries TRBV6-8 and TRBJ2-7; 16 bases fit TRBD2. Germline assignment: CDR1 MNHGY and CDR2 SAAAGT. The CDR3 contains 20 residues. The ends lost 2 bases at V and 3 bases at J; junction bases unmatched: 13. CDR3 coding DNA: TGTGCCAGCAGTTACGAGGCGGGACTAGCGGGGGGGGTAGAAGGCTACGAGCAGTACTTC. This sequence encodes CASSYEAGLAGGVEGYEQYF.

The chain couples TRBV27 to TRBJ2-5, with 12 bases lining up with TRBD2. The CDR3 totals 16 residues. Losses at the gene ends were 5 bases for V and 3 bases for J; bases not matched to a gene: 7. The V gene's germline CDR1 is MNHEY and CDR2 SMNVEV (reference sequence). The CDR3 DNA reads TGTGCCAGCAGTCAATGGACTAGCGGGAAAAAAGAGACCCAGTACTTC. Residues: CASSQWTSGKKETQYF.

The chain employs TRBV9 and TRBJ1-1; D gene ambiguous. Trimming stripped 4 bases from V and 5 bases from J, with 15 bases between. CDR1 SGDLS and CDR2 YYNGEE come from the germline V gene. This CDR3 region has 14 residues. The CDR3 DNA is TGTGCCAGCAGCCGGGGAAGGGAGGGAACTGAAGCTTTCTTT. Amino acids: CASSRGREGTEAFF.

V and J are TRBV10-3 and TRBJ2-5; D may be TRBD1 (6 bases). The CDR3 spans 17 residues. Per germline, CDR1 ENHRY and CDR2 SYGVKD. With 4 bases removed from V and 0 bases from J, the gap between germline ends came to 18 bases. The DNA for the CDR3 is TGTGCCATCAGTGTCCAACAGGGTAATCTGTACCAAGAGACCCAGTACTTC. Its protein product is CAISVQQGNLYQETQYF.

The V call is TRBV29-1, the J call TRBJ2-7; D call uncertain. CDR1 and CDR2 from the germline V gene are SQVTM and ANQGSEA. Deletions cut 1 base from V and 5 bases from J, with 12 bases between. The CDR3 has 13 amino acids. CDR3 in DNA: TGCAGCGTTGAAGGGGTAGGGTTCCACGAGCAGTACTTC. It codes for CSVEGVGFHEQYF.

The rearrangement joins TRBV5-4 to TRBJ2-5; D unresolved. V gave up 1 base and J gave up 2 bases, with 9 bases separating them. The CDR3 is 14 residues long. Germline V gene lookup returns CDR1 SGHNT and CDR2 YYREEE (reference sequence). CDR3 bases: TGTGCCAGCAGCTTGCCCCCCCCGCAAGAGACCCAGTACTTC. It codes for CASSLPPPQETQYF.

This clone showed up just once. The chain employs TRBV5-1 and TRBJ2-1; 13 bases agree with TRBD2. Germline-derived CDR1 and CDR2 are SGHRS and YFSETQ. The ends lost 3 bases at V and 7 bases at J; junction bases unmatched: 4. The CDR3 extends over 15 amino acids. The CDR3 here is CASSSRTSGGNEQFF. As DNA, the CDR3 is TGCGCCAGCAGCTCCCGGACTAGCGGGGGTAATGAGCAGTTCTTC.

As concerns this clone: A read error may produce the germline difference seen at one junction end. The chain is built from TRBV11-2 and TRBJ1-1; D gene ambiguous. The CDR3 has 13 residues. CDR1 is SGHAT, CDR2 FQNNGV, per germline. CDR3 in DNA: TGTGCCAGCAGCTTAGGTGGAATAGGTGAATCTTTCTTT. Translated, it gives CASSLGGIGESFF.

The chain couples TRBV28 to TRBJ1-3; the D is unclear. In germline, CDR1 is MDHEN, CDR2 SYDVKM. The V and J ends lost 3 bases and 3 bases respectively, with 9 bases between them. The CDR3 runs to 14 residues. The DNA of the CDR3 is TGTGCCAGCAGTTTTGCAGACCGTGGAAACACCATATATTTT. Translation: CASSFADRGNTIYF.

This clone was observed a single time. CDR3: CASSLAWAGGPDEQYF. The CDR3 DNA reads TGTGCCAGCAGCTTAGCGTGGGCGGGGGGGCCGGACGAGCAGTACTTC. The chain combines TRBV7-9 with TRBJ2-7; TRBD2 matches 9 bases. This CDR3 spans 16 amino acids. V shed 0 bases and J 5 bases; nucleotides not matched to a gene: 8. In germline, CDR1 is SEHNR, CDR2 FQNEAQ (reference sequence). Based on the CDR3 plus reference TRBV7-9 and TRBJ2-7, the full variable domain is DTGVSQNPRHKITKRGQNVTFRCDPISEHNRLYWYRQTLGQGPEFLTYFQNEAQLEKSRLLSDRFSAERPKGSFSTLEIQRTEQGDSAMYLCASSLAWAGGPDEQYFGPGTRLTVT.

This clone was seen once. The gene calls are TRBV15 and TRBJ1-2; D is possibly TRBD1 (6 bases). From germline, CDR1 is LNHNV and CDR2 YYDKDF (reference sequence). Trimming pared 0 bases from V and 0 bases from J, leaving 14 bases between. This CDR3 is 17 amino acids long. CDR3 region: CATSRDNKRTANYGYTF. In DNA, the CDR3 is TGTGCCACCAGCAGAGATAATAAGAGGACAGCTAACTATGGCTACACCTTC.

The V and J genes are TRBV14 and TRBJ1-2; D call uncertain. V lost 4 bases and J lost 8, with 14 bases in between. The CDR3 length is 13 residues. The germline CDR1 and CDR2 sequences are SGHDN and FVKESK. DNA of the CDR3: TGTGCCAGCAGCCCTAGGATCCTTGGCGGCTACACCTTC. It encodes CASSPRILGGYTF.

In its sample, this clone was seen once. The rearrangement joins TRBV30 to TRBJ2-1; TRBD2 matches at 14 bases. With V trimmed by 1 base and J by 0 bases, 8 bases remained unmatched. Germline lookup yields CDR1 GTSNPN and CDR2 SVGIG (reference sequence). The CDR3 extends over 19 amino acids. The CDR3, as DNA: TGTGCCTGGAGTGCCGATCGGACTAGCGGGGGGCCCTCCTACAATGAGCAGTTCTTC. Amino acid sequence: CAWSADRTSGGPSYNEQFF.

V and J are TRBV30 and TRBJ1-3; D not resolved. CDR1 is GTSNPN and CDR2 is SVGIG in the germline V gene (reference sequence). The CDR3 spans 16 residues. The V and J ends lost 5 bases and 0 bases respectively, with 17 bases between them. CDR3 amino acids: CAWATWTESSGNTIYF. The DNA of the CDR3 is TGTGCCTGGGCTACCTGGACGGAGAGCTCTGGAAACACCATATATTTT.

This chain's CDR3 is CASSLERAGGSYNSPLHF. As DNA, the CDR3 is TGCGCCAGCAGCTTGGAACGAGCAGGGGGCTCCTATAATTCACCCCTCCACTTT. The J gene is TRBJ1-6, the V gene TRBV5-1; 7 bases agree with TRBD1. V dropped 0 bases and J dropped 0; count of bases not matched to a gene: 6. CDR1 and CDR2 from the germline V gene are SGHRS and YFSETQ. There are 18 residues in the CDR3.

This chain uses TRBV11-3 with TRBJ1-3; D remains ambiguous. The V gene's germline CDR1 is SGHNT and CDR2 YENEEA. Deletions cut 5 bases from V and 0 bases from J, with 11 bases between. CDR3 size: 15 residues. The CDR3 DNA reads TGTGCCAGCAGCGGCTTCAGGATCTCTGGAAACACCATATATTTT. Its translation is CASSGFRISGNTIYF.

This rearrangement joins TRBV7-9 to TRBJ2-1; the D gene could be TRBD1 or TRBD2 (5 bases each). The CDR3 consists of 14 residues. The V and J ends lost 0 bases and 6 bases respectively, with 9 bases between them. Germline V gene lookup returns CDR1 SEHNR and CDR2 FQNEAQ (reference sequence). The CDR3: CASSLARDLNEQFF. The CDR3 DNA reads as TGTGCCAGCAGCTTAGCGAGGGACCTCAATGAGCAGTTCTTC.

This clone has only one observation. The CDR3 protein is CASSLRGGEQYF. CDR3 DNA: TGTGCCAGCAGTCTCCGCGGAGGCGAGCAGTACTTC. The chain employs TRBV27 and TRBJ2-7; tentatively, D is TRBD2 (5 bases). Germline CDR1 is MNHEY and CDR2 is SMNVEV (reference sequence). Trimming removed 5 bases from V and 6 bases from J, with 11 bases in between. The CDR3 consists of 12 residues.

The chain recombines TRBV7-8 with TRBJ1-1; maybe TRBD1 (5 bases). This CDR3 is 17 amino acids long. Germline V gene lookup returns CDR1 SGHVS and CDR2 FQNEAQ. V lost 7 bases, J lost 0 bases, and 21 bases lay in between. The CDR3 spells CASKRVNQWGMNTEAFF. The CDR3 DNA is TGTGCCAGCAAGAGGGTGAATCAGTGGGGGATGAACACTGAAGCTTTCTTT. The full variable domain, rest sourced from reference TRBV7-8 and TRBJ1-1, is GAGVSQSPRYKVAKRGQDVALRCDPISGHVSLFWYQQALGQGPEFLTYFQNEAQLDKSGLPSDRFFAERPEGSVSTLKIQRTQQEDSAVYLCASKRVNQWGMNTEAFFGQGTRLTVV.